A single sample is the source of the 8 T cell receptor beta chains below, sequenced in a study of T cells in Graves' hyperthyroidism and ophthalmopathy. Authors of the study amplified TCR beta CDR3 regions from RNA transcripts. First-round RT-PCR with HTBI primers amplified the TCR CDR3 region. A single record per CDR3 protein comes from TCRdb applying MiXCR to the multiplex PCR reads. The table lists about 200,000 distinct CDR3 sequences, 15% to 20% of them singletons. Sequencing was done on a sample of blood. The receptors shown here come from a man aged 35 to 55 with Graves' hyperthyroidism.

This clonotype was observed at least ten times. The chain uses TRBV7-2 and TRBJ2-7, with a tentative D call TRBD1 (6 bases). Trimming removed 2 bases from V and 7 bases from J, with 12 bases in between. The CDR3 is 13 residues long. CDR1 SGHTA and CDR2 FQGNSA come from the germline V gene. CDR3 sequence: CASSLTGRSEQYF. The CDR3 DNA reads TGTGCCAGCAGCTTAACAGGGCGGAGTGAGCAGTACTTC.

The sample holds many counts of this clonotype. The chain has TRBV6-2 or TRBV6-3 and TRBJ1-5; D unresolved. V gave up 0 bases and J gave up 10 bases, with 13 bases separating them. The CDR3 contains 14 residues. The germline V gene has CDR1 MNHEY and CDR2 SVGEGT. The CDR3 is CASSYSRVDFPQHF. The CDR3 DNA sequence: TGTGCCAGCAGTTACTCACGGGTTGATTTCCCCCAGCATTTT.

This clonotype turned up a few times. The chain couples TRBV5-4 to TRBJ2-3; TRBD2 aligns across 8 bases. This CDR3 is built from 15 residues. The germline V gene encodes CDR1 SGHNT and CDR2 YYREEE (reference sequence). The V segment lost 2 bases and the J segment 6 bases; nucleotides outside the gene matches: 8. CDR3 nucleotide sequence: TGTGCCAGCAGCTTCAAGGGACTAGTATCGGATACGCAGTATTTT. This translates into CASSFKGLVSDTQYF.

The chain combines TRBV30 with TRBJ2-2; weak D call: TRBD1 (5 bases). Trimming took off 2 bases at V and 7 bases at J, with 23 bases between the two ends. The CDR3 length is 17 residues. CDR1 and CDR2 from the germline V gene are GTSNPN and SVGIG (reference sequence). CDR3 in DNA: TGTGCCTGGAGTCCCCCCCCCAGGGTAGGGATGGACGGGGAGCTGTTTTTT. It specifies CAWSPPPRVGMDGELFF. Supplemented by reference TRBV30 and TRBJ2-2, the full variable domain reads SQTIHQWPATLVQPVGSPLSLECTVEGTSNPNLYWYRQAAGRGLQLLFYSVGIGQISSEVPQNLSASRPQDRQFILSSKKLLLSDSGFYLCAWSPPPRVGMDGELFFGEGSRLTVL.

This clonotype appeared a few times. The junction shows a germline mismatch at one end, possibly a read error. The gene calls are TRBV6-1 and TRBJ1-2; 7 bases fit TRBD1. Germline V CDR1 and CDR2: MNHNS, SASEGT. The CDR3 totals 13 residues. CDR3 nucleotide sequence: TGTGCCAGCAGTGAAGACAGGGGTTATGGCTACGCCTTC. Amino acid sequence: CASSEDRGYGYAF.

In this sample, this clonotype turned up many times. The rearrangement links TRBV20-1 to TRBJ2-3; 10 bases fit TRBD2. The length of the CDR3 is 15 residues. Germline V gene lookup returns CDR1 DFQATT and CDR2 SNEGSKA (reference sequence). Unmatched junction bases numbered 7, after V lost 5 bases and J lost 2 bases. The chain's CDR3 is CSAQVLAGTTDTQYF. The CDR3 DNA follows: TGCAGTGCTCAAGTACTAGCGGGGACCACAGATACGCAGTATTTT.

This clonotype was seen ten or more times. The chain recombines TRBV29-1 with TRBJ2-2, with 9 positions matching TRBD2. J lost 4 bases, V lost 0 bases, and 9 bases had no gene match. The CDR3 runs 17 residues. Germline V CDR1 and CDR2: SQVTM, ANQGSEA. The CDR3 loop is CSVEDLGLAGSTGELFF. DNA of the CDR3: TGCAGCGTTGAAGATCTAGGCCTAGCGGGGAGCACCGGGGAGCTGTTTTTT.

This chain uses TRBV20-1 with TRBJ2-5; D remains ambiguous. CDR3 length equals 11 residues. V shed 4 bases and J shed 4 bases, with 7 bases lying between them. Per germline, CDR1 DFQATT and CDR2 SNEGSKA (reference sequence). In DNA form, the CDR3 reads TGCAGTGCTACCGTGACAGAGACCCAGTACTTC. This encodes CSATVTETQYF.